The sample holds many counts of the clone carrying this T cell receptor beta chain. These data belong to a study of blood T cells in healthy people across ages. Germline CDR1 DFQATT, CDR2 SNEGSKA (reference sequence). V shed 1 base, J shed 8 bases, and the junction held 6 bases outside the gene matches. There are 13 residues in the CDR3. Through a sample-barcoded 5' primer and a J-beta primer mix, a second PCR was run for roughly 7 to 12 cycles. TCRdb processed the 5' RACE reads anew with MiXCR; each CDR3 protein has one entry. The sample lists about 320,000 distinct CDR3 sequences, roughly a quarter occurring once. Drawn from each donor were approximately 10 milliliters of peripheral blood.

Sequences were obtained from blood. The chain combines TRBV20-1 with TRBJ1-2; the match to TRBD1 covers 8 bases. This clonotype originated in a woman between 65 and 79 years old in good health. The CDR3: CSARVTRGQGYTF. The CDR3 bases are TGCAGTGCTAGAGTCACCAGGGGGCAAGGCTACACCTTC.